This T cell receptor beta chain was sequenced for a study of Ad26.COV2.S vaccination and SARS-CoV-2 variants. As regards this clone: Its antigen is not identified.

This table comes from immunoSEQ multiplex PCR, and its TCRdb copy is limited to in-frame clones, with some not included. Of over 250,000 clones listed, around 87% were seen once; the top ten hold roughly 3.5%. Treatment: approximately 18 received Ad26.COV2.S at low or high dose, single or two shots; a few received placebo; per-sample allocation not given. Vaccine and placebo recipients were sampled on day 63 after the first injection. Cohort 1b enrolled adults aged 18-55 years in Boston. Study-wide points: Post-vaccination spike-specific CD8+ and CD4+ T cell responses reportedly had substantial breadth. Recipients of vaccine and of placebo showed similar breadth of their non-spike TCR repertoires. Analytic work on TCR breadth and depth might have understated the full extent of total T cell responses.

The CDR3 is 14 residues long. Germline CDR1 and CDR2: KGHSH and LQKENI. V shed 2 bases and J shed 1 base, with 8 bases lying between them. This receptor was obtained from a person aged 18-60 years who received the Ad26.COV2.S COVID-19 vaccine or a placebo. V is TRBV18 and J is TRBJ1-1; no clear D gene. Here the sequenced sample was peripheral blood, taken in a trial of Ad26.COV2.S vaccine versus placebo. In DNA form, the CDR3 reads TGTGCCAGCTCACCAACGGCAGGGAACACTGAAGCTTTCTTT. This codes for CASSPTAGNTEAFF.